The clone carrying this T cell receptor (beta chain) was recorded once. The antigen remains undetermined. The sample, about 10 milliliters of peripheral blood, was drawn from each donor. The length of the CDR3 is 12 residues. Germline CDR1 is SNHLY and CDR2 is FYNNEI. This specimen belongs to a study of blood T cells in healthy people across ages. The study's findings and limits: Naive T cell percentage showed a strong correlation with the diversity of TCR beta. A roughly linear age-dependent decrease characterized TCR beta diversity per million T cells.

The authors ran a second PCR of roughly 6 to 12 cycles using a sample-barcoded 5' primer and a J-beta primer mix. Sequencing of every sample gave 2.5 million or more CDR3-containing paired-end reads. TCRdb re-called the 5' RACE reads through MiXCR, storing one row per CDR3 protein. Of about 640,000 distinct CDR3 sequences in the sample, 58% are singletons; the top ten hold more than 35%. This sequence joins TRBV2 and TRBJ2-7; D is ambiguous. The J call may be mistaken, given a closer DNA end match to TRBJ2-5. The sample was blood. The source of this sequence is a man between 60 and 75 years old in good health. This chain's CDR3 is CASRDRMETQYF. The CDR3 DNA reads as TGTGCCAGCAGGGACCGTATGGAGACCCAGTACTTC.